This TCR beta chain derives from a study of blood T cell repertoires in COVID-19. Study-wide context: Some COVID-19 samples were acute and others convalescent; all came from the United States, Italy and Spain. In each case, the material was cDNA or gDNA derived from T cells, B-cell-depleted T cells, or PBMCs.

In the authors' workflow: Reference gene primer amplification in the assay estimated nucleated cell counts. Method: immunoSEQ multiplex PCR; TCRdb's copy keeps in-frame clones and lacks some. D and trimming were read from the DNA, whereas the V and J calls and clone size are those reported in that table. The sample has 150,000 to 200,000 clones, around 86% seen once. Per germline, CDR1 SGHTA and CDR2 FQGNSA. V was pared by 5 bases and J by 4 bases, with 5 bases of the junction left unmatched. This CDR3 region has 15 residues. This chain connects TRBV7-2 to TRBJ2-2; the match to TRBD1 covers 9 bases. Material: peripheral blood. The TCR comes from a woman in her seventies with COVID-19, enrolled during active disease. CDR3 bases: TGTGCCAGCAGCGTGGGACAGGGATTCACCGGGGAGCTGTTTTTT. Translated, it gives CASSVGQGFTGELFF.